This entry features one TCR beta chain sequence. PCR amplification relied on 60 Vbeta primers (plus 13 Jbeta primers). Assay: immunoSEQ multiplex PCR; the TCRdb copy retains only in-frame clones and omits some. The sample carries about 120,000 clones, roughly four fifths recorded once. This entry belongs to a study of cytomegalovirus exposure and HLA in healthy donors. Study background: An analysis done earlier identified about 100 million unique TCR beta sequences from about 179 million T cells.

Germline lookup yields CDR1 MNHEY and CDR2 SMNVEV (reference sequence). The CDR3 is 13 amino acids. Trimming cost V 7 bases and J 4 bases; bases outside gene matches: 5. V is TRBV27 and J is TRBJ2-7; 9 bases align to TRBD1. The sequenced material came from PBMCs. The clonotype comes from a man between 40 and 49 years old in good health and CMV-seronegative. The CDR3 bases are TGTGCCAGCAAGGACAGGGGTAGGTACGAGCAGTACTTC. Residues: CASKDRGRYEQYF.